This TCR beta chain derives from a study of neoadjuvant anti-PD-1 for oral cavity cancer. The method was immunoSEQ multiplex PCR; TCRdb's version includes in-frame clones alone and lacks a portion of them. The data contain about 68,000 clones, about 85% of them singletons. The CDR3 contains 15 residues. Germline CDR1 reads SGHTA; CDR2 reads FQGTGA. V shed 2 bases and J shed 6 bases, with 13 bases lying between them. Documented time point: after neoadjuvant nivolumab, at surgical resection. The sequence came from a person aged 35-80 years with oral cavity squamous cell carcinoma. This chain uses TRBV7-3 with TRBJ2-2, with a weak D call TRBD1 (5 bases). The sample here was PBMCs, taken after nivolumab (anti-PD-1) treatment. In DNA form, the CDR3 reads TGTGCCAGCAGCTTATCCCAGGGTGGCCCCGGGGAGCTGTTTTTT. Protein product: CASSLSQGGPGELFF.